This entry is about one T cell receptor beta chain. Its antigen is not identified. The CDR3 is 13 amino acids. Per the germline V gene, CDR1 is ENHRY and CDR2 is SYGVKD. Trimming stripped 7 bases from V and 5 bases from J, with 14 bases between. These data belong to a study of T cells after yellow fever vaccination. Study-wide results and caveats: Bulk-population clonotypes that are abundant could appear as contaminants in FACS-sorted repertoires. Re-detected after boosting: most primary clones, 96% of CD4 and around 86% of CD8. Some clonotypes, a small share, were shared between CD4 and CD8 compartments. Peak timing came faster in the weaker secondary response, day 5 versus 15.

One entry per CDR3 protein, called by TCRdb with MiXCR from the 5' RACE reads. The sample gives hundreds of thousands of distinct CDR3 sequences, roughly an eighth of which show up once; 15% is in the top ten. The clonotype originates from a man aged 25-45 years who received the YFV17D yellow fever vaccine. The source material was PBMCs, sampled on the day of the yellow fever booster vaccination. The chain employs TRBV10-3 and TRBJ2-5; D perhaps matches TRBD2 (5 bases). The CDR3 DNA reads TGTGCCATCATGGGCTCGGGGAGTGAGACCCAGTACTTC. Translation: CAIMGSGSETQYF.